This TCR beta chain came from a study of identical twins. From the 5' RACE reads, TCRdb called clonotypes with MiXCR, one entry per CDR3 protein. The sample shows around 370,000 distinct CDR3 sequences, roughly 9% of them seen only once. Healthy Caucasians were all of the donors. After removal of 5 bases from V and 4 bases from J, the junction contained 11 bases not matched to a gene. The CDR3 runs to 15 residues. Regarding the study as a whole: The abundant beta clonotypes from cord blood had fewer insertions, and memory repertoires had none of this.

This clonotype was found many times. Its antigen remains unidentified. Input material: naive T cells sorted from blood. The receptor was isolated from a woman aged 45-59 years in good health. The chain joins TRBV12-3 or TRBV12-4 to TRBJ2-7, with TRBD2 matching 7 bases. The CDR3 sequence is CASSLNRDYLYEQYF. The DNA for the CDR3 is TGTGCCAGCAGTCTAAACCGGGACTACTTATACGAGCAGTACTTC.